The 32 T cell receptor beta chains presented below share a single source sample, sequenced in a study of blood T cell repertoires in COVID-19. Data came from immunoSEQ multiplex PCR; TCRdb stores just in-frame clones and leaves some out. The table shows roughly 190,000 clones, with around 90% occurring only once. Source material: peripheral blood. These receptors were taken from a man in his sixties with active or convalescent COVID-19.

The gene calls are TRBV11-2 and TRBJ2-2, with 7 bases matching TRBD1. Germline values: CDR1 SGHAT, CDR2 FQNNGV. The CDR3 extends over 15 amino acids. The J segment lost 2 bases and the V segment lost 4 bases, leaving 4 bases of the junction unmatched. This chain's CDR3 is CASSSGQINTGELFF. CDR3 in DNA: TGTGCCAGCAGCTCGGGACAGATTAACACCGGGGAGCTGTTTTTT. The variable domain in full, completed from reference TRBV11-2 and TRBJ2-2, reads EAGVAQSPRYKIIEKRQSVAFWCNPISGHATLYWYQQILGQGPKLLIQFQNNGVVDDSQLPKDRFSAERLKGVDSTLKIQPAKLEDSAVYLCASSSGQINTGELFFGEGSRLTVL.

The CDR3 DNA follows: TGCGCCAGCAGCCACGGACAGGGGGCCCCCTACGAGCAGTACTTC. Its translation is CASSHGQGAPYEQYF. This rearrangement joins TRBV4-1 to TRBJ2-7, with 11 bases fitting TRBD1. This CDR3 contains 15 residues. Losses at the gene ends were 3 bases for V and 2 bases for J; bases not matched to a gene: 3. Germline values: CDR1 MGHRA, CDR2 YSYEKL.

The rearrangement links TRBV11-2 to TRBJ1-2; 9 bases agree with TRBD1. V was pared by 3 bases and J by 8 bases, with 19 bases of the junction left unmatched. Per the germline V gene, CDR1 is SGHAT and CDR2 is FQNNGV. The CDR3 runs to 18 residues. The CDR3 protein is CASSFHPLWDRAMGGYTF. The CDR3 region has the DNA TGTGCCAGCAGCTTTCACCCCCTGTGGGACAGGGCCATGGGGGGCTACACCTTC.

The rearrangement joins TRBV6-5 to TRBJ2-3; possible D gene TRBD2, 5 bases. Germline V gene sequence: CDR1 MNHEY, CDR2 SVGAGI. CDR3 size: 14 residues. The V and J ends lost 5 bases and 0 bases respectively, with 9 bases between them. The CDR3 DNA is TGTGCCAGCAGTCGGTGGACTAGCACAGATACGCAGTATTTT. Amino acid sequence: CASSRWTSTDTQYF.

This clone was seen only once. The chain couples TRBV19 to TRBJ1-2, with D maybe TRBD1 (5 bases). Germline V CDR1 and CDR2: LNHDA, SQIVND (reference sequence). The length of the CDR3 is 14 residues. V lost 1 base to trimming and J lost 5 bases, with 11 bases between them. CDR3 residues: CASSIVGLKYGYTF. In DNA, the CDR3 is TGTGCCAGTAGTATAGTGGGGCTCAAGTATGGCTACACCTTC.

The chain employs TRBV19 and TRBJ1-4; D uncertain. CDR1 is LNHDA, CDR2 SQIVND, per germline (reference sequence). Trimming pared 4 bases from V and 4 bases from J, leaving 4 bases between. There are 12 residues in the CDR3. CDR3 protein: CASSRLNEKLFF. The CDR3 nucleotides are TGTGCCAGTAGTAGGCTTAATGAAAAACTGTTTTTT.

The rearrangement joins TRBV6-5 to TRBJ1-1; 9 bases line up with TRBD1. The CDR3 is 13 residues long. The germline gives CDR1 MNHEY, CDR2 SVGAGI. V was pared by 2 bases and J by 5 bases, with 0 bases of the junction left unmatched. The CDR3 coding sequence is TGTGCCAGCAGTTACGGGACAGGGACTGAAGCTTTCTTT. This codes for CASSYGTGTEAFF.

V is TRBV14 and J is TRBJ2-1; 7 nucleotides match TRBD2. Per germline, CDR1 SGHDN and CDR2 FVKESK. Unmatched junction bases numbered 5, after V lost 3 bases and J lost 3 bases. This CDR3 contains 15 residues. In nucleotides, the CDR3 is TGTGCCAGCAGCCAGGGGGGGGGAAACTACAATGAGCAGTTCTTC. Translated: CASSQGGGNYNEQFF.

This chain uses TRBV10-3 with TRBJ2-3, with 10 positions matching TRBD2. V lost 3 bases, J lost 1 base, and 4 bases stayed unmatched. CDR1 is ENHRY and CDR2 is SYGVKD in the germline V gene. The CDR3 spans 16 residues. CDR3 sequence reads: CAISDPGLAGTDTQYF. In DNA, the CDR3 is TGTGCCATCAGTGATCCCGGACTAGCGGGCACAGATACGCAGTATTTT.

Here the CDR3 DNA reads TGTGCCAGCAGCGTTGGAAGGGGTAACGGTCAGGGCTACACCTTC. This codes for CASSVGRGNGQGYTF. The chain is built from TRBV9 and TRBJ1-2; D may be TRBD1 (5 bases). With 2 bases removed from V and 8 bases from J, the gap between germline ends came to 19 bases. This CDR3 is built from 15 residues. Germline values: CDR1 SGDLS, CDR2 YYNGEE. Together with reference TRBV9 and TRBJ1-2, the CDR3 gives the full variable domain: DSGVTQTPKHLITATGQRVTLRCSPRSGDLSVYWYQQSLDQGLQFLIQYYNGEERAKGNILERFSAQQFPDLHSELNLSSLELGDSALYFCASSVGRGNGQGYTFGSGTRLTVV.

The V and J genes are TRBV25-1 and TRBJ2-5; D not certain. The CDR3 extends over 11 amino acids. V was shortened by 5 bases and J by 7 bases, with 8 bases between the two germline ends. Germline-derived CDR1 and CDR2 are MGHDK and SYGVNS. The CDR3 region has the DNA TGTGCCAGCAGTTTGACATCGACCCAGTACTTC. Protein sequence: CASSLTSTQYF.

The CDR3 nucleotides read TGTGCCAGTAGTGGGACAGGGTACACCGGGGAGCTGTTTTTT. This sequence encodes CASSGTGYTGELFF. The J gene is TRBJ2-2, the V gene TRBV19; 9 positions match TRBD1. Trimming cost V 5 bases and J 3 bases; bases outside gene matches: 1. This CDR3 has 14 amino acids. Germline loops: CDR1 LNHDA, CDR2 SQIVND (reference sequence).

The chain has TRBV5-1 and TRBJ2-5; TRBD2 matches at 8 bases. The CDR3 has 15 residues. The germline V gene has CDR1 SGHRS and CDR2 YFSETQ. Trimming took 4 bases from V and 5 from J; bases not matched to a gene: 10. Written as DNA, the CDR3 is TGCGCCAGCAGCGCAACTCGGGGGGGCCGGGAGACCCAGTACTTC. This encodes CASSATRGGRETQYF.

CDR3: CASSYSAGAAYNEQFF. The CDR3 nucleotides read TGTGCCAGCAGTTACTCTGCGGGGGCCGCTTACAATGAGCAGTTCTTC. V and J are TRBV6-5 and TRBJ2-1; the D gene is possibly TRBD2 (7 bases). V was clipped by 0 bases and J by 4 bases, with 13 bases between them. Germline V gene sequence: CDR1 MNHEY, CDR2 SVGAGI. The CDR3 is 16 residues long.

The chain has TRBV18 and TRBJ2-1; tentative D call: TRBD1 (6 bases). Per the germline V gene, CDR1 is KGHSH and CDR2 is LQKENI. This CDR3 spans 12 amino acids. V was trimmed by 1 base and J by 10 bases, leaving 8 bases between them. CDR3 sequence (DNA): TGTGCCAGCTCACCACGCAGGGGCGAGCAGTTCTTC. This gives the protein CASSPRRGEQFF. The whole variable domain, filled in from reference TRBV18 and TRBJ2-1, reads NAGVMQNPRHLVRRRGQEARLRCSPMKGHSHVYWYRQLPEEGLKFMVYLQKENIIDESGMPKERFSAEFPKEGPSILRIQQVVRGDSAAYFCASSPRRGEQFFGPGTRLTVL.

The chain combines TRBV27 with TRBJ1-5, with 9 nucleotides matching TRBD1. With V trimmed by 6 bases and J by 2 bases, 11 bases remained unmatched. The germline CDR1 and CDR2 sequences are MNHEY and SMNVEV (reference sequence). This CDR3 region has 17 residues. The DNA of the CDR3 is TGTGCCAGCAGCGGGGGGACAGGGATTAATGGCAATCAGCCCCAGCATTTT. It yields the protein CASSGGTGINGNQPQHF.

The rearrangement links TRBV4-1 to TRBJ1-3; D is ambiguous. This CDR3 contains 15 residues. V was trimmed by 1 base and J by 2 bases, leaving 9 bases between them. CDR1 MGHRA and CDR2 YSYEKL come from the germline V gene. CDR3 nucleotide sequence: TGCGCCAGCAGCCAAGTTGGAACAGCTGGAAACACCATATATTTT. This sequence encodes CASSQVGTAGNTIYF.

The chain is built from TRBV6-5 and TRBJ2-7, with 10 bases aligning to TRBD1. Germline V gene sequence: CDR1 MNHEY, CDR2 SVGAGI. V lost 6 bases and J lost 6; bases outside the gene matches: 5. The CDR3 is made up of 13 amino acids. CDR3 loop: CASRKGQGGEQYF. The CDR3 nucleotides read TGTGCCAGCAGAAAAGGACAGGGGGGCGAGCAGTACTTC.

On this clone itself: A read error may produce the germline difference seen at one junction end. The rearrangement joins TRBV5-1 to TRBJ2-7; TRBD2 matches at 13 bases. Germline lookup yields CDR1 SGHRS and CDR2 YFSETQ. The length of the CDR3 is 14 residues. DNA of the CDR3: TGCGCCAGCAAAATTGGGACTAGCGGGGAGGAGAGGGACTTC. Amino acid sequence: CASKIGTSGEERDF.

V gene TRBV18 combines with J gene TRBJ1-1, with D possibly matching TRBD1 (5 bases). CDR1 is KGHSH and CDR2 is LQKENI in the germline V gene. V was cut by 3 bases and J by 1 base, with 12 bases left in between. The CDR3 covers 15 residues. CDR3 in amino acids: CASSPGGASNTEAFF. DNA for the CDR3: TGTGCCAGCTCACCGGGCGGGGCTTCGAACACTGAAGCTTTCTTT.

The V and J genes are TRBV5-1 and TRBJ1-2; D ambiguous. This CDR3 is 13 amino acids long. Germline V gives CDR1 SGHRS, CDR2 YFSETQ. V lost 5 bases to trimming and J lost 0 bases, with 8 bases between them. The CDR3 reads CASSSGTNYGYTF. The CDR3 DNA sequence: TGCGCCAGCAGTTCCGGGACTAACTATGGCTACACCTTC.

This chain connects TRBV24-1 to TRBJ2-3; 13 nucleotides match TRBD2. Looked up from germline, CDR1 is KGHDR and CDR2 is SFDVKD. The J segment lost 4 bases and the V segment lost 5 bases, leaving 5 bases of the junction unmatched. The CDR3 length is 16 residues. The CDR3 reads CATSGTTSGGPDTQYF. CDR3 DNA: TGTGCCACCAGTGGTACGACTAGCGGGGGGCCAGATACGCAGTATTTT.

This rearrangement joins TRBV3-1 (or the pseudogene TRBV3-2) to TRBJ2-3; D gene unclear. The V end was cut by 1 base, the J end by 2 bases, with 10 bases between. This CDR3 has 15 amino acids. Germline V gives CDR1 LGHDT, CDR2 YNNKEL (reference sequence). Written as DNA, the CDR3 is TGTGCCAGCAGCCAAGCTCGGGTTTACACAGATACGCAGTATTTT. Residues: CASSQARVYTDTQYF.

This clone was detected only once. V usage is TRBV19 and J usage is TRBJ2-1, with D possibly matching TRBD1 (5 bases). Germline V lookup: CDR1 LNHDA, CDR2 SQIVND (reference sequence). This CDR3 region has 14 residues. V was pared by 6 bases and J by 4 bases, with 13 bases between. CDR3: CASRGQGSYNEQFF. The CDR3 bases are TGTGCCAGTAGAGGACAAGGTAGTTACAATGAGCAGTTCTTC.

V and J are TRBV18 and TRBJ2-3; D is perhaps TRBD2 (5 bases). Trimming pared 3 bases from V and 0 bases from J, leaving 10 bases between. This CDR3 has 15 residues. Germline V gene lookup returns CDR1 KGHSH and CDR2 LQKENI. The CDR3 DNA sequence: TGTGCCAGCTCACCGCAGGAGCGGAGCACAGATACGCAGTATTTT. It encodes CASSPQERSTDTQYF.

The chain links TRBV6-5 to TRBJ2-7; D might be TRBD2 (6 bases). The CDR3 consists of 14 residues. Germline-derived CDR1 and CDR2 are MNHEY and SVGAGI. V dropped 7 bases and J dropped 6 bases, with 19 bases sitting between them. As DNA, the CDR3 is TGTGCCAGCATTTATGGCCAGGGACTCAGCGAGCAGTACTTC. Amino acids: CASIYGQGLSEQYF.

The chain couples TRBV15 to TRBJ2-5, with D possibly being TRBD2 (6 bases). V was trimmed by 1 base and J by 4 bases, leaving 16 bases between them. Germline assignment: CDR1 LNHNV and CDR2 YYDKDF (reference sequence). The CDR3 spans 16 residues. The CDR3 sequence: CATSRVGGTGLETQYF. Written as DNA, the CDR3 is TGTGCCACCAGCAGAGTGGGGGGAACGGGGCTAGAGACCCAGTACTTC.

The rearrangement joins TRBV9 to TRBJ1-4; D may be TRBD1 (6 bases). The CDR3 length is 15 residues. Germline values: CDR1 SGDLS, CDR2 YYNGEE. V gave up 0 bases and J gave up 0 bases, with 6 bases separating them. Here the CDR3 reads CASSVGTATNEKLFF. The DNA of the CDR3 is TGTGCCAGCAGCGTAGGGACAGCAACTAATGAAAAACTGTTTTTT.

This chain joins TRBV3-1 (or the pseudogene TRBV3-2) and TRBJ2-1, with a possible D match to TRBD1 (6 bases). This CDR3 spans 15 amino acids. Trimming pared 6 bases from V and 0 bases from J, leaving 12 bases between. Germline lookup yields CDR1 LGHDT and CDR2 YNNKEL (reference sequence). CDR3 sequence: CASSPRGSSYNEQFF. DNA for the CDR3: TGTGCCAGCAGTCCAAGGGGGAGCTCCTACAATGAGCAGTTCTTC.

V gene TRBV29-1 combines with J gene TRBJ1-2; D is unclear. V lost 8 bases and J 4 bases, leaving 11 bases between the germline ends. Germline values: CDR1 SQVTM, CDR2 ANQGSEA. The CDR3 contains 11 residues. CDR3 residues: CSSSTSYGYTF. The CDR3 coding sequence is TGCAGCTCTTCCACCAGCTATGGCTACACCTTC.

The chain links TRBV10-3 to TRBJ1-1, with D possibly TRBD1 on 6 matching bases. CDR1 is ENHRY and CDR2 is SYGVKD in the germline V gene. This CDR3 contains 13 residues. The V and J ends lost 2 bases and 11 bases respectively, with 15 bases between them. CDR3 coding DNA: TGTGCCATCAGTGAGGAACAGGGTGCAACGGCTTTCTTT. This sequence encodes CAISEEQGATAFF.

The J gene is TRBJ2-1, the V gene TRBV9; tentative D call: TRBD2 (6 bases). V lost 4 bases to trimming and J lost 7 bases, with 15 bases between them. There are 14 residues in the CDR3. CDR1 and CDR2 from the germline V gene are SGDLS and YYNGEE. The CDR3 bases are TGTGCCAGCAGCCTCGGGGGATCTACAAATGAGCAGTTCTTC. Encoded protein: CASSLGGSTNEQFF.